This is a list of T cell receptor beta chains from one sample in a study of T cell responses to AZD1222 COVID-19 vaccine. TCRdb's copy holds only in-frame clones and misses some; the assay was immunoSEQ multiplex PCR. In the table there are around 150,000 clones, 94% of which are singletons. The source was peripheral blood, collected on day 0 of AZD1222 vaccination. The source of these receptors is an adult in good health. CDR3s include the opening cysteine and the closing phenylalanine or tryptophan. A D gene is named only where the DNA matches it firmly. The size entry is marked missing in some rows and otherwise reads once, few, many or a size class.

v_call: TRBV9
j_call: TRBJ1-3
d_call: .
clone_size: .
cdr3_aa: CASSRQTGNTIYF
cdr3_nt: TGTGCCAGCAGCCGACAAACGGGAAACACCATATATTTT

v_call: TRBV25-1
j_call: TRBJ1-6
d_call: .
clone_size: .
cdr3_aa: CASSESLGVGSPLHF
cdr3_nt: TGTGCCAGCAGTGAATCTTTGGGCGTAGGGTCACCCCTCCACTTT

v_call: TRBV3-1/TRBV3-2
j_call: TRBJ2-1
d_call: .
clone_size: .
cdr3_aa: CASSQAGVLGNEQFF
cdr3_nt: TGTGCCAGCAGCCAAGCGGGAGTGCTAGGAAATGAGCAGTTCTTC

v_call: TRBV5-1
j_call: TRBJ2-4
d_call: TRBD1
clone_size: .
cdr3_aa: CASSLGTELAKNIQYF
cdr3_nt: TGCGCCAGCAGCTTAGGGACAGAACTAGCCAAAAACATTCAGTACTTC

v_call: TRBV28
j_call: TRBJ1-4
d_call: TRBD1
clone_size: .
cdr3_aa: CASNRGEDEKLFF
cdr3_nt: TGTGCCAGCAACAGGGGAGAGGATGAAAAACTGTTTTTT

v_call: TRBV5-1
j_call: TRBJ2-5
d_call: .
clone_size: once
cdr3_aa: CASSLVGLQETQYF
cdr3_nt: TGCGCCAGCAGCTTAGTTGGACTCCAAGAGACCCAGTACTTC

v_call: TRBV14
j_call: TRBJ2-3
d_call: .
clone_size: .
cdr3_aa: CASSPRGLGTDTQYF
cdr3_nt: TGTGCCAGCAGCCCGCGTGGGTTAGGCACAGATACGCAGTATTTT

v_call: TRBV9
j_call: TRBJ1-1
d_call: .
clone_size: .
cdr3_aa: CASREGGVNTEAFF
cdr3_nt: TGTGCCAGCAGAGAGGGAGGCGTTAACACTGAAGCTTTCTTT

v_call: TRBV28
j_call: TRBJ1-4
d_call: .
clone_size: .
cdr3_aa: CASSLSSRESKLFF
cdr3_nt: TGTGCCAGCAGTTTATCGTCTAGGGAATCAAAACTGTTTTTT

v_call: TRBV6-5
j_call: TRBJ1-6
d_call: .
clone_size: .
cdr3_aa: CATGAGYNSPLHF
cdr3_nt: TGTGCCACTGGGGCTGGCTATAATTCACCCCTCCACTTT

v_call: TRBV14
j_call: TRBJ2-7
d_call: .
clone_size: .
cdr3_aa: CASSQDRGAMSFEQYF
cdr3_nt: TGTGCCAGCAGCCAAGATCGAGGGGCGATGAGTTTCGAGCAGTACTTC

v_call: TRBV27
j_call: TRBJ2-7
d_call: TRBD2
clone_size: .
cdr3_aa: CASSWGAGGGEQYF
cdr3_nt: TGTGCCAGCAGTTGGGGGGCGGGAGGAGGGGAGCAGTACTTC

v_call: TRBV14
j_call: TRBJ1-1
d_call: .
clone_size: once
cdr3_aa: CASSQYNTEAFF
cdr3_nt: TGTGCCAGCAGCCAATATAACACTGAAGCTTTCTTT

v_call: TRBV3-1/TRBV3-2
j_call: TRBJ1-1
d_call: .
clone_size: .
cdr3_aa: CASGRMVDIQRDTEAFF
cdr3_nt: TGTGCCAGCGGCAGGATGGTGGATATACAGAGGGACACTGAAGCTTTCTTT

v_call: TRBV5-1
j_call: TRBJ2-7
d_call: .
clone_size: .
cdr3_aa: CASSLALRTRGEQYF
cdr3_nt: TGCGCCAGCAGCTTGGCGTTAAGGACACGCGGCGAGCAGTACTTC

v_call: TRBV7-2
j_call: TRBJ1-5
d_call: TRBD1
clone_size: .
cdr3_aa: CASSQGQVNQPQHF
cdr3_nt: TGTGCCAGCAGCCAGGGACAGGTCAATCAGCCCCAGCATTTT

v_call: TRBV27
j_call: TRBJ1-1
d_call: .
clone_size: .
cdr3_aa: CASSLNWGGINTEAFF
cdr3_nt: TGTGCCAGCAGTTTAAACTGGGGGGGAATAAACACTGAAGCTTTCTTT

v_call: TRBV28
j_call: TRBJ1-2
d_call: TRBD1
clone_size: .
cdr3_aa: CASSRGQVVYGYTF
cdr3_nt: TGTGCCAGCAGCAGGGGACAGGTCGTTTATGGCTACACCTTC

v_call: TRBV7-8
j_call: TRBJ1-1
d_call: .
clone_size: .
cdr3_aa: CASSPLRVQNTEAFF
cdr3_nt: TGTGCCAGCAGCCCCCTCAGGGTTCAGAACACTGAAGCTTTCTTT

v_call: TRBV4-1
j_call: TRBJ2-1
d_call: TRBD2
clone_size: .
cdr3_aa: CASSQVFRDYHNEQFF
cdr3_nt: TGCGCCAGCAGCCAAGTATTTCGGGACTATCACAATGAGCAGTTCTTC

v_call: TRBV2
j_call: TRBJ2-2
d_call: .
clone_size: .
cdr3_aa: CASILQVNTGELFF
cdr3_nt: TGTGCCAGCATACTGCAAGTAAACACCGGGGAGCTGTTTTTT

v_call: TRBV27
j_call: TRBJ2-7
d_call: .
clone_size: .
cdr3_aa: CASTLLEDISSYEQYF
cdr3_nt: TGTGCCAGCACCCTGCTGGAGGACATATCATCCTACGAGCAGTACTTC

v_call: TRBV11-2
j_call: TRBJ1-1
d_call: .
clone_size: .
cdr3_aa: CASSGVVSNTEAFF
cdr3_nt: TGTGCCAGCAGCGGGGTGGTCTCTAACACTGAAGCTTTCTTT

v_call: TRBV18
j_call: TRBJ2-1
d_call: .
clone_size: .
cdr3_aa: CASSRDGQVNEQFF
cdr3_nt: TGTGCCAGCTCCCGGGACGGCCAGGTCAATGAGCAGTTCTTC

v_call: TRBV10-3
j_call: TRBJ1-1
d_call: .
clone_size: .
cdr3_aa: CATSRGMNTEAFF
cdr3_nt: TGTGCCACCTCGCGGGGGATGAACACTGAAGCTTTCTTT

v_call: TRBV6-5
j_call: TRBJ2-1
d_call: .
clone_size: .
cdr3_aa: CASIYRAENYNEQFF
cdr3_nt: TGTGCCAGCATTTACAGGGCAGAGAACTACAATGAGCAGTTCTTC

v_call: TRBV5-8
j_call: TRBJ2-1
d_call: .
clone_size: .
cdr3_aa: CASSLIMASSEQFF
cdr3_nt: TGTGCCAGCAGCTTGATTATGGCTAGCAGTGAGCAGTTCTTC

v_call: TRBV14
j_call: TRBJ1-1
d_call: .
clone_size: .
cdr3_aa: CASSLTRGNTEAFF
cdr3_nt: TGTGCCAGCAGCCTAACCAGGGGGAACACTGAAGCTTTCTTT

v_call: TRBV20-1
j_call: TRBJ1-2
d_call: .
clone_size: .
cdr3_aa: CSATDGTSIAYGYTF
cdr3_nt: TGCAGTGCTACTGACGGGACATCGATCGCTTATGGCTACACCTTC

v_call: TRBV3-1/TRBV3-2
j_call: TRBJ2-1
d_call: .
clone_size: .
cdr3_aa: CASSQGFLVAYNEQFF
cdr3_nt: TGTGCCAGCAGCCAAGGATTCCTAGTAGCCTACAATGAGCAGTTCTTC

v_call: TRBV3-1/TRBV3-2
j_call: TRBJ2-1
d_call: TRBD1
clone_size: .
cdr3_aa: CASSQVRDSIGGEQFF
cdr3_nt: TGTGCCAGCAGCCAAGTAAGGGACAGCATAGGTGGTGAGCAGTTCTTC

v_call: TRBV3-1/TRBV3-2
j_call: TRBJ2-7
d_call: TRBD2
clone_size: .
cdr3_aa: CASSQPLAGAYEQYF
cdr3_nt: TGTGCCAGCAGCCAACCACTAGCGGGAGCCTACGAGCAGTACTTC

v_call: TRBV27
j_call: TRBJ2-1
d_call: TRBD1
clone_size: .
cdr3_aa: CASSPPGTVLNEQFF
cdr3_nt: TGTGCCAGCAGTCCCCCCGGGACAGTACTAAATGAGCAGTTCTTC

v_call: TRBV9
j_call: TRBJ2-2
d_call: .
clone_size: .
cdr3_aa: CASSVVGLANTGELFF
cdr3_nt: TGTGCCAGCAGCGTAGTCGGGCTAGCTAACACCGGGGAGCTGTTTTTT

v_call: TRBV29-1
j_call: TRBJ1-3
d_call: .
clone_size: .
cdr3_aa: CSARDVGNTIYF
cdr3_nt: TGCAGCGCCCGGGACGTCGGAAACACCATATATTTT

v_call: TRBV2
j_call: TRBJ2-1
d_call: .
clone_size: .
cdr3_aa: CASSVRAQRYNEQFF
cdr3_nt: TGTGCCAGCAGTGTCCGCGCCCAGAGGTACAATGAGCAGTTCTTC

v_call: TRBV5-1
j_call: TRBJ1-1
d_call: .
clone_size: .
cdr3_aa: CASSLDGLNTEAFF
cdr3_nt: TGCGCCAGCAGCTTGGACGGATTGAACACTGAAGCTTTCTTT

v_call: TRBV6-5
j_call: TRBJ1-2
d_call: .
clone_size: once
cdr3_aa: CASSYSGTLTYTF
cdr3_nt: TGTGCCAGCAGTTACTCCGGGACACTTACGTACACCTTC

v_call: TRBV4-1
j_call: TRBJ1-5
d_call: .
clone_size: .
cdr3_aa: CASSQDGYLKGQPQHF
cdr3_nt: TGCGCCAGCAGCCAAGACGGTTATCTCAAAGGGCAGCCCCAGCATTTT

v_call: TRBV6-5
j_call: TRBJ1-6
d_call: TRBD1
clone_size: .
cdr3_aa: CASNARGRKSPLHF
cdr3_nt: TGTGCCAGCAACGCGAGGGGGCGGAAATCACCCCTCCACTTT

v_call: TRBV12-3/TRBV12-4
j_call: TRBJ1-2
d_call: .
clone_size: once
cdr3_aa: CASSFLGGNGYTF
cdr3_nt: TGTGCCAGCAGTTTCTTAGGGGGAAATGGCTACACCTTC

v_call: TRBV12-3/TRBV12-4
j_call: TRBJ2-5
d_call: .
clone_size: .
cdr3_aa: CASSLTRETQYF
cdr3_nt: TGTGCCAGCAGTTTGACCCGAGAGACCCAGTACTTC

v_call: TRBV5-5
j_call: TRBJ1-5
d_call: .
clone_size: .
cdr3_aa: CASSLRGLEYSNQPQHF
cdr3_nt: TGTGCCAGCAGCTTGAGAGGGTTGGAGTATAGCAATCAGCCCCAGCATTTT

v_call: TRBV4-2
j_call: TRBJ1-2
d_call: .
clone_size: once
cdr3_aa: CASSPSGGPGYTF
cdr3_nt: TGTGCCAGCAGCCCGAGCGGGGGTCCGGGCTACACCTTC

v_call: TRBV27
j_call: TRBJ2-1
d_call: .
clone_size: .
cdr3_aa: CASRLGPVREQFF
cdr3_nt: TGTGCCAGCCGACTCGGCCCAGTAAGGGAGCAGTTCTTC

v_call: TRBV6-5
j_call: TRBJ1-2
d_call: .
clone_size: once
cdr3_aa: CASTAVAGNNYGYTF
cdr3_nt: TGTGCCAGCACCGCGGTGGCAGGCAATAACTATGGCTACACCTTC

v_call: TRBV28
j_call: TRBJ2-5
d_call: .
clone_size: .
cdr3_aa: CASSSGGERRETQYF
cdr3_nt: TGTGCCAGCAGCTCCGGGGGAGAAAGGAGAGAGACCCAGTACTTC

v_call: TRBV25-1
j_call: TRBJ1-4
d_call: .
clone_size: .
cdr3_aa: CASSGRDAAGSNEKLFF
cdr3_nt: TGTGCCAGCAGTGGGCGGGACGCCGCGGGATCTAATGAAAAACTGTTTTTT

v_call: TRBV3-1/TRBV3-2
j_call: TRBJ1-1
d_call: .
clone_size: .
cdr3_aa: CASSPRTALNTEAFF
cdr3_nt: TGTGCCAGCAGCCCCCGGACAGCGCTTAACACTGAAGCTTTCTTT

v_call: TRBV6-5
j_call: TRBJ2-7
d_call: TRBD1
clone_size: .
cdr3_aa: CASSRDRVAYEQYF
cdr3_nt: TGTGCCAGCAGCCGGGACAGGGTCGCCTACGAGCAGTACTTC

v_call: TRBV6-2/TRBV6-3
j_call: TRBJ1-2
d_call: .
clone_size: .
cdr3_aa: CASSIRGVGGYTF
cdr3_nt: TGTGCCAGCAGTATCCGGGGGGTTGGTGGCTACACCTTC

v_call: TRBV5-1
j_call: TRBJ1-6
d_call: .
clone_size: .
cdr3_aa: CASSIEGGTSPLHF
cdr3_nt: TGCGCCAGCAGCATAGAAGGGGGTACTTCACCCCTCCACTTT

v_call: TRBV27
j_call: TRBJ1-1
d_call: .
clone_size: .
cdr3_aa: CASSYGYGTEAFF
cdr3_nt: TGTGCCAGCAGTTACGGATATGGCACTGAAGCTTTCTTT

v_call: TRBV29-1
j_call: TRBJ1-2
d_call: TRBD1
clone_size: .
cdr3_aa: CSVRTGNYYGYTF
cdr3_nt: TGCAGCGTAAGGACAGGGAACTACTATGGCTACACCTTC

v_call: TRBV30
j_call: TRBJ2-7
d_call: .
clone_size: .
cdr3_aa: CAWSGGVGDEQYF
cdr3_nt: TGTGCCTGGAGTGGGGGGGTAGGGGACGAGCAGTACTTC

v_call: TRBV5-1
j_call: TRBJ1-3
d_call: TRBD1
clone_size: once
cdr3_aa: CASSLAGTGAENTIYF
cdr3_nt: TGCGCCAGCAGCTTGGCCGGGACAGGGGCTGAAAACACCATATATTTT

v_call: TRBV7-9
j_call: TRBJ1-6
d_call: .
clone_size: once
cdr3_aa: CASSSAGPYSPLHF
cdr3_nt: TGTGCCAGCAGCTCGGCCGGCCCATATTCACCCCTCCACTTT

v_call: TRBV5-4
j_call: TRBJ1-2
d_call: TRBD1
clone_size: .
cdr3_aa: CASTGTGLYGYTF
cdr3_nt: TGTGCCAGCACCGGGACAGGCCTCTATGGCTACACCTTC

v_call: TRBV9
j_call: TRBJ1-2
d_call: .
clone_size: .
cdr3_aa: CASSPRPAENYGYTF
cdr3_nt: TGTGCCAGCAGCCCCCGCCCCGCAGAAAACTATGGCTACACCTTC